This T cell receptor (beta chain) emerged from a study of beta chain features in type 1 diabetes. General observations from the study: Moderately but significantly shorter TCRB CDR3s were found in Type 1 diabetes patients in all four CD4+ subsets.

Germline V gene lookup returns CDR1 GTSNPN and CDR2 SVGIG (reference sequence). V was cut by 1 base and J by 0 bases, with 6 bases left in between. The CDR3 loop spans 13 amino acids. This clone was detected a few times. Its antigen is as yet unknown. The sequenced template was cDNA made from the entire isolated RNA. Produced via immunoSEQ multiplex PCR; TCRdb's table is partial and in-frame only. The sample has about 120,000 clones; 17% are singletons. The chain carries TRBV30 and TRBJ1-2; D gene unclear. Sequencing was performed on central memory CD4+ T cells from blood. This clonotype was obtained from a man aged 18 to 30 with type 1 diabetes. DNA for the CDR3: TGTGCCTGGAGTGGGCAAACTAACTATGGCTACACCTTC. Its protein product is CAWSGQTNYGYTF.